This is a list of T cell receptor beta chains from one sample in a study of T cell clones after liver transplantation. TCRdb's copy holds only in-frame clones and misses some; the assay was immunoSEQ multiplex PCR. This sample has roughly 23,000 clones, with under 95% found just once. The sample was CD8+ T cells from blood, taken less than 27 months after liver transplant. Receptors originate from a human patient who received a liver transplant. The graft donor may have given rise to some T cells. CDR3s include the opening cysteine and the closing phenylalanine or tryptophan. A D gene is named only where the DNA matches it firmly. Some rows mark clone size as missing; the rest say once, few, many or name a class of expanded clone.

once,.,TRBV15,TRBJ2-1,TGTGCCACCAGCAGCGGGACTCCAGCCTACAATGAGCAGTTCTTC,CATSSGTPAYNEQFF
.,TRBD1,TRBV29-1,TRBJ2-7,TGCAGCGTTGAGGGGACAGGGGGCTACGAGCAGTACTTC,CSVEGTGGYEQYF
.,.,TRBV27,TRBJ2-3,TGTGCCAGCAGTTTCCCTCCCCACGGAAGAGATACGCAGTATTTT,CASSFPPHGRDTQYF
.,TRBD1,TRBV27,TRBJ2-7,TGTGCCAGCAGCCTTATAACGGGACAGGGGTCCGGGGAGCAGTACTTC,CASSLITGQGSGEQYF
.,TRBD1,TRBV5-1,TRBJ2-7,TGCGCCAGCAGCCCTAGGGGACAGAGATCCTCCTACGAGCAGTACTTC,CASSPRGQRSSYEQYF
.,.,TRBV30,TRBJ2-7,TGTGCCTGGAGTTTAGATTTCAACGAGCAGTACTTC,CAWSLDFNEQYF
.,.,TRBV12-5,TRBJ1-2,TGTGCTAGTGGTTTGGTACAGACGGTCTATGGCTACACCTTC,CASGLVQTVYGYTF
.,TRBD1,TRBV27,TRBJ1-1,TGTGCCAGCAGTGTGACAGGGGGGGTCACTGAAGCTTTCTTT,CASSVTGGVTEAFF
.,.,TRBV9,TRBJ1-1,TGTGCCAGCAGCGTAGGAATCGGAGGGACGACTTTCTTT,CASSVGIGGTTFF
.,TRBD1,TRBV11-3,TRBJ2-7,TGTGCCAGCAGCCCAGGGACAGGGGATAAGGGGCAGTACTTC,CASSPGTGDKGQYF
.,.,TRBV9,TRBJ1-1,TGTGCCAGCAGCGTAGCAGGAGAAACTGAAGCTTTCTTT,CASSVAGETEAFF
.,TRBD2,TRBV2,TRBJ2-1,TGTGCCAGCACCATGGGACTAGCGGAATTTAACAATGAGCAGTTCTTC,CASTMGLAEFNNEQFF
.,TRBD2,TRBV7-9,TRBJ2-1,TGTGCCAGCAGCTTTGAGGGACTAGCGGGATTAGAGCAGTTCTTC,CASSFEGLAGLEQFF
.,TRBD1,TRBV27,TRBJ2-7,TGTGCCAGCAGTTTATCGGCCGGGACAGGGGACTACGAGCAGTACTTC,CASSLSAGTGDYEQYF
.,.,TRBV20-1,TRBJ1-1,TGCAGTGCCCCCTGGAACACTGAAGCTTTCTTT,CSAPWNTEAFF
.,TRBD1,TRBV27,TRBJ2-5,TGTGCCAGCAGTTTTGGGACAGGCCTCAAAGAGACCCAGTACTTC,CASSFGTGLKETQYF
.,.,TRBV2,TRBJ1-1,TGTGCCAGCAGGAACCGGGAGGGGATGAACACTGAAGCTTTCTTT,CASRNREGMNTEAFF
.,.,TRBV9,TRBJ2-2,TGTGCCAGCAGCGCAACGAACACCGGGGAGCTGTTTTTT,CASSATNTGELFF
.,.,TRBV15,TRBJ2-3,TGTGCCACCAGCAGAAACCCCTCGGACGGACTCAGCAGCTATACGCAGTATTTT,CATSRNPSDGLSSYTQYF
.,TRBD2,TRBV7-9,TRBJ2-1,TGTGCCAGCAGTATAGCGGGAGCCAACTACAATGAGCAGTTCTTC,CASSIAGANYNEQFF
.,TRBD1,TRBV7-8,TRBJ2-2,TGTGCCAGCAGCTTACCACAGACCGGGACAGCAGGGACCGGGGAGCTGTTTTTT,CASSLPQTGTAGTGELFF
.,TRBD2,TRBV5-1,TRBJ2-1,TGCGCCAGCAGCTTGGGGGAGCGGGAGGAATACAATGAGCAGTTCTTC,CASSLGEREEYNEQFF
.,TRBD2,TRBV2,TRBJ2-7,TGTGCCAGCATAGCGGGAGTCTACGAGCAGTACTTC,CASIAGVYEQYF
.,.,TRBV7-9,TRBJ1-2,TGTGCCAGCAGCACGTCCTTGGATGAAGGCTACACCTTC,CASSTSLDEGYTF
once,TRBD1,TRBV13,TRBJ2-5,TGTGCCAGCAGCACTTGGACAGGGCAAGAGACCCAGTACTTC,CASSTWTGQETQYF
.,TRBD1,TRBV7-6,TRBJ1-5,TGTGCCAGCAGCCCAGGACAGGTCAATCAGCCCCAGCATTTT,CASSPGQVNQPQHF
.,TRBD2,TRBV2,TRBJ2-5,TGTGCCAGCAGAGAGGAAGCGGGAGGGCAAGAGACCCAGTACTTC,CASREEAGGQETQYF
.,.,TRBV6-5,TRBJ2-2,TGTGCCAGCAGTTATGAGAACACCGGGGAGCTGTTTTTT,CASSYENTGELFF
.,TRBD1,TRBV6-1,TRBJ2-5,TGTGCCAGCAGTGGTTTATTATCGGGACAGGGCCCGAGGGAGACCCAGTACTTC,CASSGLLSGQGPRETQYF
.,TRBD2,TRBV11-2,TRBJ2-1,TGTGCCAGCAGCCCCGGACTAGCGGGTGAGAATGAGCAGTTCTTC,CASSPGLAGENEQFF
.,.,TRBV13,TRBJ2-7,TGTGCCAGCAGCTTAGCGGGGGCCTACGAGCAGTACTTC,CASSLAGAYEQYF
.,.,TRBV7-7,TRBJ2-1,TGTGCCAGCAGCTGGGGTCAGGGTCAGGATGAGCAGTTCTTC,CASSWGQGQDEQFF
.,TRBD1,TRBV29-1,TRBJ1-1,TGCAGCGGCTATAAACAGGGGACTGAAGCTTTCTTT,CSGYKQGTEAFF
.,.,TRBV5-1,TRBJ2-1,TGCGCCAGCAGCACGGGGCAGGGAAGGAATTTGGGTGAGCAGTTCTTC,CASSTGQGRNLGEQFF
.,.,TRBV7-9,TRBJ1-2,TGTGCCAGCAGCTTACCCACACAGAGTGGCTACACCTTC,CASSLPTQSGYTF
.,.,TRBV7-9,TRBJ1-4,TGTGCCAGCAGCAGACTGGACGAAAAACTGTTTTTT,CASSRLDEKLFF
.,.,TRBV9,TRBJ2-2,TGTGCCAGCAGCATACCAAAAGCGGGTGGGAACACCGGGGAGCTGTTTTTT,CASSIPKAGGNTGELFF
.,TRBD1,TRBV11-3,TRBJ2-1,TGTGCCAGCAGCTTAACTGGGACAGGAGAAAATGAGCAGTTCTTC,CASSLTGTGENEQFF
.,.,TRBV2,TRBJ2-7,TGTGCCGGGCGGGGGCGGTACGAGCAGTACTTC,CAGRGRYEQYF
.,TRBD1,TRBV30,TRBJ2-2,TGTGCCTTCCGAGACAGGGACCGGTATTACACCGGGGAGCTGTTTTTT,CAFRDRDRYYTGELFF
.,.,TRBV4-1,TRBJ1-1,TGCGCCAGCAGCCAAGCAGGGACGCGAAACACTGAAGCTTTCTTT,CASSQAGTRNTEAFF
.,.,TRBV6-5,TRBJ1-2,TGTGCCACCAGTACGCGCGGGGAGTATGGCTACACCTTC,CATSTRGEYGYTF
.,TRBD1,TRBV11-2,TRBJ2-7,TGTGCCAGCAGTGGGGACAGGGTATGGTCCTACGAGCAGTACTTC,CASSGDRVWSYEQYF
.,TRBD2,TRBV5-4,TRBJ2-1,TGTGCCAGCGAGGCCCTAGCGGGTAACAATGAGCAGTTCTTC,CASEALAGNNEQFF
.,.,TRBV5-6,TRBJ2-3,TGTGCCAGCAGCTTAGGACAGTACCCTAGCACAGATACGCAGTATTTT,CASSLGQYPSTDTQYF
.,.,TRBV19,TRBJ2-1,TGTGCCAGTAGTATGACTAGTTCGAGTGAGCAGTTCTTC,CASSMTSSSEQFF
.,TRBD2,TRBV27,TRBJ2-3,TGTGCCAGCAGTTCCTGGACTAGCGGAAGCACAGATACGCAGTATTTT,CASSSWTSGSTDTQYF
.,TRBD1,TRBV7-9,TRBJ2-3,TGTGCCAGCAGAAGGGGACAGGGGAACACAGATACGCAGTATTTT,CASRRGQGNTDTQYF
.,.,TRBV10-2,TRBJ2-7,TGCGCCAGCAGTGAAGGCCGGAGCTCCTACGAGCAGTACTTC,CASSEGRSSYEQYF
.,.,TRBV18,TRBJ2-7,TGTGCCAGCTCACGAGGGGGCTACGAGCAGTACTTC,CASSRGGYEQYF
.,.,TRBV2,TRBJ2-4,TGTGCCAGCAGTGATAGGACAAGGGTATACATTCAGTACTTC,CASSDRTRVYIQYF